One sample yielded the 24 T cell receptor beta chains listed below, sequenced in a study of tumor-infiltrating lymphocytes in localized non-small cell lung cancer (dated by TCRdb to the early 2020s). The library came from the immunoSEQ multiplex PCR assay. TCRdb provides this immuneACCESS table in a form limited to in-frame rearrangements. Some clones are lacking; in checked studies, under half of them reflect an unresolved V gene, and why the rest are absent is not known. The sample table records roughly 15,000 clones; around 80% of these occur just once. The top ten clones comprise approximately 10% of the sample. Sequencing was done on a sample of uninvolved lung tissue not adjacent to the tumor. The source is a human donor with non-small cell lung cancer.

The V call is TRBV5-1, the J call TRBJ1-2; D gene ambiguous. The ends were cut back, 2 bases at V and 4 bases at J, with 12 bases in the middle. The CDR3 runs to 14 residues. Germline V gives CDR1 SGHRS, CDR2 YFSETQ. The CDR3 nucleotides read TGCGCCAGCAGCTTCGGATCCGAAAGCTATGGCTACACCTTC. It codes for CASSFGSESYGYTF. Looking up the rest from reference TRBV5-1 and TRBJ1-2 gives the full variable domain: KAGVTQTPRYLIKTRGQQVTLSCSPISGHRSVSWYQQTPGQGLQFLFEYFSETQRNKGNFPGRFSGRQFSNSRSEMNVSTLELGDSALYLCASSFGSESYGYTFGSGTRLTVV.

The chain combines TRBV11-3 with TRBJ2-7; 10 bases line up with TRBD1. CDR1 and CDR2 from the germline V gene are SGHNT and YENEEA. The CDR3 has 14 amino acids. The V and J ends lost 6 bases and 6 bases, in that order; junction bases with no gene match: 8. The CDR3 is CASSRGTGVSEQYF. The CDR3 DNA reads as TGTGCCAGCAGTCGGGGGACAGGGGTTTCCGAGCAGTACTTC.

This chain uses TRBV2 with TRBJ1-1; no definite D call. Per germline, CDR1 SNHLY and CDR2 FYNNEI. The ends were cut back, 2 bases at V and 0 bases at J, with 13 bases in the middle. This CDR3 comprises 16 residues. DNA for the CDR3: TGTGCCAGCAGTGAACTCGGGGTATTAGTGAACACTGAAGCTTTCTTT. Amino acid sequence: CASSELGVLVNTEAFF.

For the CDR3, the DNA is TGTGCCAGCAGTGTCCTAGCGAATACCTACAATGAGCAGTTCTTC. It codes for CASSVLANTYNEQFF. The chain combines TRBV6-6 with TRBJ2-1; D is perhaps TRBD2 (6 bases). V was clipped by 5 bases and J by 2 bases, with 13 bases between them. The CDR3 covers 15 residues. Germline assignment: CDR1 MNHNY and CDR2 SVGAGI (reference sequence).

The chain combines TRBV4-1 with TRBJ2-1; 8 bases fit TRBD1. The CDR3 runs to 17 residues. Germline CDR1 MGHRA, CDR2 YSYEKL. V gave up 2 bases and J gave up 8 bases; unmatched junction bases: 14. The CDR3 loop is CASSQLPRTGHADEQFF. CDR3 nucleotides: TGCGCCAGCAGCCAACTCCCTCGGACAGGGCACGCCGATGAGCAGTTCTTC.

V usage is TRBV30 and J usage is TRBJ2-1; D is unclear. This CDR3 spans 14 amino acids. CDR1 GTSNPN and CDR2 SVGIG come from the germline V gene (reference sequence). Trimming took off 1 base at V and 4 bases at J, with 11 bases between the two ends. This CDR3 is CAWSAPPEYNEQFF. The CDR3 DNA sequence: TGTGCCTGGAGTGCCCCCCCAGAGTACAATGAGCAGTTCTTC. Looking up the rest from reference TRBV30 and TRBJ2-1 gives the full variable domain: SQTIHQWPATLVQPVGSPLSLECTVEGTSNPNLYWYRQAAGRGLQLLFYSVGIGQISSEVPQNLSASRPQDRQFILSSKKLLLSDSGFYLCAWSAPPEYNEQFFGPGTRLTVL.

This clone has a handful of counts. The V and J genes are TRBV7-2 and TRBJ2-2; tentative D call: TRBD2 (5 bases). The CDR3 is 13 amino acids. Trimming took off 5 bases at V and 7 bases at J, with 11 bases between the two ends. The germline V gene encodes CDR1 SGHTA and CDR2 FQGNSA. In nucleotides, the CDR3 is TGTGCCAGCAGCCCGAGGACTGGCGGGGAGCTGTTTTTT. It is translated as CASSPRTGGELFF.

This CDR3 reads CASSWDRNTEAFF. CDR3 nucleotide sequence: TGTGCCAGTAGTTGGGACAGGAACACTGAAGCTTTCTTT. The V call is TRBV19, the J call TRBJ1-1, with 7 bases matching TRBD1. The germline V gene has CDR1 LNHDA and CDR2 SQIVND (reference sequence). This CDR3 is built from 13 residues. V lost 5 bases and J lost 1; bases outside the gene matches: 1.

CDR3: CASSVELGQFGNYGYTF. CDR3 nucleotide sequence: TGCGCCAGCAGCGTAGAGTTGGGGCAATTTGGTAACTATGGCTACACCTTC. The J gene is TRBJ1-2, the V gene TRBV5-1, with a tentative D call TRBD1 (5 bases). V was clipped by 4 bases and J by 1 base, with 20 bases between them. Per germline, CDR1 SGHRS and CDR2 YFSETQ. The CDR3 contains 17 residues.

The chain recombines TRBV6-1 with TRBJ1-5, with D tentatively TRBD1 (6 bases). The V gene lost 7 bases and the J gene lost 6 bases, with 16 bases spanning the gap. Germline CDR1 reads MNHNS; CDR2 reads SASEGT. The CDR3 loop spans 14 amino acids. Here the CDR3 DNA reads TGTGCCAGCACCGCTACAGGGAGGGGTCAGCCCCAGCATTTT. The encoded protein is CASTATGRGQPQHF.

CDR3 amino acids: CASSQDRNVLTF. The CDR3 DNA follows: TGTGCCAGCAGCCAGGACCGGAACGTCCTGACTTTC. The V gene is TRBV4-2, the J gene TRBJ2-6; D call uncertain. This CDR3 is 12 amino acids long. Germline CDR1 LGHNA, CDR2 YNFKEQ. The V and J ends lost 3 bases and 10 bases respectively, with 7 bases between them.

This clone showed up just a few times. The chain employs TRBV4-2 and TRBJ1-4; 9 nucleotides line up with TRBD1. V lost 0 bases, J lost 6 bases, and 5 bases stayed unmatched. This CDR3 comprises 16 residues. CDR1 and CDR2 from the germline V gene are LGHNA and YNFKEQ. CDR3: CASSQDLGTGYEKLFF. The CDR3 DNA reads TGTGCCAGCAGCCAAGACCTTGGGACAGGGTATGAAAAACTGTTTTTT.

This clone was counted a few times. The chain links TRBV9 to TRBJ2-1; TRBD2 matches at 14 bases. V was clipped by 0 bases and J by 3 bases; unmatched bases: 2. Germline values: CDR1 SGDLS, CDR2 YYNGEE. CDR3 size: 17 residues. The CDR3 sequence is CASSVGTSGRNYNEQFF. DNA for the CDR3: TGTGCCAGCAGCGTAGGGACTAGCGGGAGGAACTACAATGAGCAGTTCTTC.

The V call is TRBV28, the J call TRBJ1-2; 8 bases map to TRBD1. The length of the CDR3 is 16 residues. Per the germline V gene, CDR1 is MDHEN and CDR2 is SYDVKM. The V gene end was trimmed by 5 bases and the J gene end by 0 bases; junction bases not matched to a gene: 8. CDR3 nucleotide sequence: TGTGCCAGCAGTATTCCACAGGGGGGAGCTAACTATGGCTACACCTTC. This sequence encodes CASSIPQGGANYGYTF.

CDR3 in DNA: TGCAGCGTTAGGGCTAGCGGGAGTGAGACCCAGTACTTC. Encoded protein: CSVRASGSETQYF. This sequence joins TRBV29-1 and TRBJ2-5; 10 nucleotides match TRBD2. V lost 5 bases, J lost 5 bases, and 5 bases stayed unmatched. This CDR3 contains 13 residues. The germline gives CDR1 SQVTM, CDR2 ANQGSEA.

The gene calls are TRBV5-6 and TRBJ2-3; TRBD1 might be the D (5 bases). Germline assignment: CDR1 SGHDT and CDR2 YYEEEE. This CDR3 comprises 16 residues. With 0 bases removed from V and 0 bases from J, the gap between germline ends came to 11 bases. This chain's CDR3 is CASSLVGQPSTDTQYF. Written as DNA, the CDR3 is TGTGCCAGCAGCTTGGTGGGGCAACCTAGCACAGATACGCAGTATTTT.

The V gene is TRBV2, the J gene TRBJ2-2; D unclear. Germline V gene sequence: CDR1 SNHLY, CDR2 FYNNEI. The length of the CDR3 is 14 residues. Trimming shortened V by 5 bases and J by 1 base, and 8 bases separated the two germline ends. The CDR3 region is CASSTSRNTGELFF. CDR3 nucleotide sequence: TGTGCCAGCAGTACAAGCAGGAACACCGGGGAGCTGTTTTTT.

This clone was observed a handful of times. The chain is built from TRBV5-1 and TRBJ2-3; possibly TRBD2 for D (5 bases). Trimming stripped 4 bases from V and 6 bases from J, with 15 bases between. This CDR3 has 14 amino acids. CDR1 and CDR2 (germline): SGHRS, YFSETQ. CDR3 DNA: TGCGCCAGCAGCCCCGGACGGGAACAGGATACGCAGTATTTT. This codes for CASSPGREQDTQYF.

The chain is built from TRBV4-1 and TRBJ2-1; D not resolved. The CDR3 loop spans 15 amino acids. With 1 base removed from V and 5 bases from J, the gap between germline ends came to 12 bases. Looked up from germline, CDR1 is MGHRA and CDR2 is YSYEKL. The CDR3 DNA reads as TGCGCCAGCAGCCAAGGAATAGCAGATAACAATGAGCAGTTCTTC. Translating it yields CASSQGIADNNEQFF.

The rearrangement uses TRBV9 and TRBJ1-1; maybe TRBD1 (5 bases). CDR3 length equals 14 residues. CDR1 is SGDLS, CDR2 YYNGEE, per germline. Trimming took off 3 bases at V and 1 base at J, with 10 bases between the two ends. In nucleotides, the CDR3 is TGTGCCAGCAGCGCGATGGGGGGGAACACTGAAGCTTTCTTT. It encodes CASSAMGGNTEAFF.

The CDR3 DNA is TGTGCCATAAGAGACGTTCGGGATACGCAGTATTTT. This sequence encodes CAIRDVRDTQYF. This chain connects TRBV10-3 to TRBJ2-3; no clear D. The CDR3 runs to 12 residues. V dropped 9 bases and J dropped 6 bases, with 13 bases sitting between them. Germline V gene data show CDR1 as ENHRY and CDR2 as SYGVKD.

The V call is TRBV14, the J call TRBJ2-6; D is uncertain. There are 13 residues in the CDR3. CDR1 is SGHDN and CDR2 is FVKESK in the germline V gene. Trimming removed 3 bases from V and 0 bases from J, with 0 bases in between. CDR3 protein: CASSHSGANVLTF. The CDR3 coding sequence is TGTGCCAGCAGCCACTCTGGGGCCAACGTCCTGACTTTC. Full variable domain (outside the CDR3, taken from reference TRBV14 and TRBJ2-6): EAGVTQFPSHSVIEKGQTVTLRCDPISGHDNLYWYRRVMGKEIKFLLHFVKESKQDESGMPNNRFLAERTGGTYSTLKVQPAELEDSGVYFCASSHSGANVLTFGAGSRLTVL.

The chain is built from TRBV19 and TRBJ2-7, with 10 bases matching TRBD2. The germline gives CDR1 LNHDA, CDR2 SQIVND (reference sequence). This CDR3 is 15 amino acids long. V was clipped by 3 bases and J by 2 bases; unmatched bases: 4. For the CDR3, the DNA is TGTGCCAGTAGTATTCTAGCGGGAGATCCCTACGAGCAGTACTTC. Translation: CASSILAGDPYEQYF.

By share of the sample, this clone is medium-sized (0.01 to 0.1%). The chain uses TRBV6-1 and TRBJ2-2; no definite D call. The V gene lost 1 base and the J gene lost 8 bases, with 11 bases spanning the gap. In germline, CDR1 is MNHNS, CDR2 SASEGT. This CDR3 is built from 14 residues. The CDR3 protein is CASSEGRETGELFF. The CDR3 DNA follows: TGTGCCAGCAGTGAAGGAAGGGAAACGGGGGAGCTGTTTTTT.